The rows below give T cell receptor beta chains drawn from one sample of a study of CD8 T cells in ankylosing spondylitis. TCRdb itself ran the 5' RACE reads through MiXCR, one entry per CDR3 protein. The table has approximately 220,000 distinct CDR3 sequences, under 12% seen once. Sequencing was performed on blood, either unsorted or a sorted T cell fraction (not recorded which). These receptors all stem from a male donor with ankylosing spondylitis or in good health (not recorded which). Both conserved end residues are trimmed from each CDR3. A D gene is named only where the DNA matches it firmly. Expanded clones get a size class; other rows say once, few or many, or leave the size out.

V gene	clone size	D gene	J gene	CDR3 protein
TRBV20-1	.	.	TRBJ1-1	SALLGGGTEAF
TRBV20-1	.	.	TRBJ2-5	RAEGQETQY
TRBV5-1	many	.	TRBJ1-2	ASRGGTDGYT
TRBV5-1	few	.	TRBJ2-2	ASSLGQRNTGELF
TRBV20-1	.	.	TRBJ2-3	SAPLDWGSTNTQY
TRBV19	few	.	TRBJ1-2	ASSGTSNYGYT
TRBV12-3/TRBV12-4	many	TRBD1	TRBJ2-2	ASSSGQGYTGELF
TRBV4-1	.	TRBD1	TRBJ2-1	ASSQDHTGTGSDEQF
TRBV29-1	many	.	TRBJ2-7	SVVSDLRNEQY
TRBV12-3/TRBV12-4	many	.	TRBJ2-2	ASSLGGLRGGELF
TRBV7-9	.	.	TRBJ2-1	ASSPRLQGSGEQF
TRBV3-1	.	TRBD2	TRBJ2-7	ASSPQSTSGPYEQY
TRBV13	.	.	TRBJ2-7	ASSSPSISYEQY
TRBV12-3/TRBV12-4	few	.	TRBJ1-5	ASSLAWETYSNQPQH
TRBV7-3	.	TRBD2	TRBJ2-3	ASSLSAGGRTDTQY
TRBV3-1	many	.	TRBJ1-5	ASSQDSGGLAQH
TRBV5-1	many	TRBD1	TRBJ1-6	ASSQTGAENSPLH
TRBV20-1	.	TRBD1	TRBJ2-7	SAPFRDSLDEQY
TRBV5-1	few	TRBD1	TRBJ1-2	ASSNLGQVLDSDGYT
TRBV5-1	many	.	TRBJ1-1	ASSLARDTEAF
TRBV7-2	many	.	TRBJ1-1	ASSLFYFGQAITEAF
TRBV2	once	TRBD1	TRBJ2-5	ASDRGGETQY
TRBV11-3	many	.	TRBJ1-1	ASSFGWNTEAF
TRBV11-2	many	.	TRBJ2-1	ASSLSRVMGQF
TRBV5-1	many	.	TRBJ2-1	ASTLKNNEQF
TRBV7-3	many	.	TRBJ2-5	ASSLNFQETQY
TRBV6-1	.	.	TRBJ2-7	ASSSGEPGYYEQY
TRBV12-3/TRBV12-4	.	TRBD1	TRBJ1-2	ASSLGTGGVGYGYT
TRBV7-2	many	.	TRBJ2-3	ASSLVGGGPADTQY
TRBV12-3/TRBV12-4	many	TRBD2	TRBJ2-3	ASSFRALAGGPWDTQY
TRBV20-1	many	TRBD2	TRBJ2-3	SASGGTDTQY
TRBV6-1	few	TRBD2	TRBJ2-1	ASRASGGAYNEQF
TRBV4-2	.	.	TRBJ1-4	ASSQEAGTFEKLF
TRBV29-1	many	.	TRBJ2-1	SVDSGQEG
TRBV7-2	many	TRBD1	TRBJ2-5	ASSVTGAQETQY
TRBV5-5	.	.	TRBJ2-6	ASSYGTSSSGANVLT
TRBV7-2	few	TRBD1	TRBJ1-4	ASSTTGEANEKLF